A single sample is the source of the 12 T cell receptor beta chains below, sequenced in a study of post-analysis software for immune sequencing data. The study, taken as a whole, reports: Patients had higher frequencies than controls of five TRBV segments, including TRBV5-6, TRBV5-1 and TRBV20-1.

cDNA libraries of TCR beta carried unique molecular identifiers. Using its own MiXCR run on the PCR reads, TCRdb lists one record per CDR3 protein. The repertoire includes under 200,000 distinct CDR3 sequences, around 29% of them detected once, and roughly 3.4% sits in the top ten. Antigens of these TCRs are unknown. Sequencing was carried out using blood. All receptors derive from a girl aged 2-17 years with multiple sclerosis.

Comment on this clonotype: This sequence may be a read error, since a much larger clone differs from it by one base. This chain joins TRBV5-6 and TRBJ1-4; D ambiguous. Germline V lookup: CDR1 SGHDT, CDR2 YYEEEE. Trimming stripped 2 bases from V and 13 bases from J, with 12 bases between. This CDR3 is built from 12 residues. The CDR3 DNA reads TGTGCCAGCAGCTTTGAACGTTTCGGACTGTTTTTT. As protein: CASSFERFGLFF.

In its sample, this clonotype was seen many times. This chain uses TRBV15 with TRBJ2-1; D not resolved. CDR1 and CDR2 from the germline V gene are LNHNV and YYDKDF (reference sequence). This CDR3 comprises 13 residues. Trimming took 8 bases from V and 6 from J, leaving 14 bases between them. DNA of the CDR3: TGTGCCACCTCAGTCCCCCAATCCAATGAGCAGTTCTTC. The encoded protein is CATSVPQSNEQFF.

The chain employs TRBV6-4 and TRBJ2-1, with 9 bases identical to TRBD2. CDR1 is MRHNA, CDR2 SNTAGT, per germline. CDR3 length equals 13 residues. Losses at the gene ends were 0 bases for V and 9 bases for J; bases not matched to a gene: 0. DNA for the CDR3: TGTGCCAGCAGTGACTCGACTAGCGGTGAGCAGTTCTTC. Protein product: CASSDSTSGEQFF.

The chain carries TRBV5-1 and TRBJ1-4; 9 bases agree with TRBD1. Germline lookup yields CDR1 SGHRS and CDR2 YFSETQ. The CDR3 spans 15 residues. Trimming at V came to 5 bases and at J to 5 bases, leaving 7 bases not matched to a gene. CDR3 in amino acids: CASRPTGTGNEKLFF. The DNA for the CDR3 is TGCGCCAGCAGACCCACCGGGACAGGGAATGAAAAACTGTTTTTT.

At least ten counts were recorded for this clonotype. This chain connects TRBV10-3 to TRBJ2-3; maybe TRBD2 (6 bases). CDR3 length equals 16 residues. The germline V and J ends were trimmed by 4 bases and 2 bases, with 16 bases remaining between them. Germline values: CDR1 ENHRY, CDR2 SYGVKD. CDR3 nucleotides: TGTGCCATCAGTGGATTGAAGGGCGGGATCACAGATACGCAGTATTTT. Its translation is CAISGLKGGITDTQYF.

At least ten counts were recorded for this clonotype. The chain carries TRBV29-1 and TRBJ1-1, with TRBD1 as a possible D gene (6 bases). The V and J ends lost 6 bases and 5 bases respectively, with 10 bases between them. The CDR3 contains 11 residues. CDR1 is SQVTM, CDR2 ANQGSEA, per germline. CDR3 residues: CSVSQGTEAFF. The CDR3 nucleotides are TGCAGCGTCTCACAGGGAACTGAAGCTTTCTTT.

This clonotype was recorded many times. J is TRBJ1-5 and V is TRBV10-2; D is perhaps TRBD1 (5 bases). In germline, CDR1 is WSHSY, CDR2 SAAADI. Trimming took 2 bases from V and 5 from J, leaving 13 bases between them. CDR3 length: 15 amino acids. CDR3 sequence reads: CASSERDVSDQPQHF. CDR3 nucleotides: TGCGCCAGCAGTGAGAGGGACGTTTCAGATCAGCCCCAGCATTTT.

This clonotype has only a few counts. A much larger clone lies one base from this, so it may be a read error. The chain carries TRBV20-1 and TRBJ2-1; 11 positions agree with TRBD2. The better agreement between TRBJ2-7 and the DNA end casts doubt on the J call. Germline loops: CDR1 DFQATT, CDR2 SNEGSKA (reference sequence). The CDR3 runs to 14 residues. The CDR3 here is CSAQTSGDYNEQYF. Written as DNA, the CDR3 is TGCAGTGCCCAGACTAGCGGGGACTACAATGAGCAGTACTTC.

The chain has TRBV28 and TRBJ2-3, with D possibly TRBD2 on 6 matching bases. CDR3 length: 19 amino acids. Trimming removed 5 bases from V and 4 bases from J, with 28 bases in between. Germline V CDR1 and CDR2: MDHEN, SYDVKM. CDR3 protein: CASSTGLRDSYTPADTQYF. CDR3 DNA: TGTGCCAGCAGTACTGGCCTCCGGGACTCCTACACTCCGGCAGATACGCAGTATTTT.

This clonotype came up once. Just one base apart from a much larger clone, this may be a read error. The chain is built from TRBV5-6 and TRBJ1-2, with D unresolved. V lost 7 bases and J 5 bases, leaving 12 bases between the germline ends. The CDR3 sequence is 12 residues long. Germline V gene data show CDR1 as SGHDT and CDR2 as YYEEEE. CDR3: CASEALGYGYTF. In DNA, the CDR3 is TGTGCCAGCGAGGCCTTAGGGTATGGCTACACCTTC.

This clonotype was counted only a few times. This chain uses TRBV7-9 with TRBJ1-1; D is ambiguous. The CDR3 length is 15 residues. Germline CDR1 reads SEHNR; CDR2 reads FQNEAQ (reference sequence). The ends were cut back, 5 bases at V and 3 bases at J, with 16 bases in the middle. The CDR3, as DNA: TGTGCCAGCAGCCGGGGTCTCTCGCCGGACACTGAAGCTTTCTTT. It encodes CASSRGLSPDTEAFF.

This clonotype was counted only a few times. This chain uses TRBV5-1 with TRBJ1-1, with TRBD1 identical over 12 bases. The CDR3 loop spans 14 amino acids. Germline V gene data show CDR1 as SGHRS and CDR2 as YFSETQ. V lost 6 bases and J lost 2; bases outside the gene matches: 2. In DNA, the CDR3 is TGCGCCAGCACGGGACAGGGGGCTAACACTGAAGCTTTCTTT. The encoded protein is CASTGQGANTEAFF.